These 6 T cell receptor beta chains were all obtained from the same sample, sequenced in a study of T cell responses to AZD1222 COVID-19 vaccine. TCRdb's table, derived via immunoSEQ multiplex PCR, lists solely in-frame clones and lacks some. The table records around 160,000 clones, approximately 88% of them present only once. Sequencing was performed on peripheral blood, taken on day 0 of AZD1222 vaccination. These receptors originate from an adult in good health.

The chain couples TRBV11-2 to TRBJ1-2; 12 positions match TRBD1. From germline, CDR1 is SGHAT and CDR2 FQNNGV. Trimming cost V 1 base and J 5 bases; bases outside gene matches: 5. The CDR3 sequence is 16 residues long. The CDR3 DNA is TGTGCCAGCAGCTTAGTACCGGGACAGGGGGCGTATGGCTACACCTTC. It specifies CASSLVPGQGAYGYTF.

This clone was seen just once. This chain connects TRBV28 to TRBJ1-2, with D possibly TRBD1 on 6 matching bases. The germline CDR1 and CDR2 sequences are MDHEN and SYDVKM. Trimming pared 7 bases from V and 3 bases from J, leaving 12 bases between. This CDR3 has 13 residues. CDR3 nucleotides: TGTGCCAGCATGGGGGGCATAGACTATGGCTACACCTTC. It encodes CASMGGIDYGYTF.

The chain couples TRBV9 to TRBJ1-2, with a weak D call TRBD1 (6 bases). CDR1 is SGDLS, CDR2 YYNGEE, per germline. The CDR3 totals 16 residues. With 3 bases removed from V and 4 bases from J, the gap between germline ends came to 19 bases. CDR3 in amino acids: CASSGARGGSFYGYTF. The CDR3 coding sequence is TGTGCCAGCAGCGGTGCCAGGGGAGGGTCCTTCTATGGCTACACCTTC.

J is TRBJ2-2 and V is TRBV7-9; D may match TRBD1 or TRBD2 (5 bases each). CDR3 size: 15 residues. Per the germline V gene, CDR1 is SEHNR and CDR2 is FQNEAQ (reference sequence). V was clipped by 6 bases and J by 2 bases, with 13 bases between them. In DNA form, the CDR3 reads TGTGCCAGCAGGCCCGGGACGGCCAACACCGGGGAGCTGTTTTTT. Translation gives CASRPGTANTGELFF.

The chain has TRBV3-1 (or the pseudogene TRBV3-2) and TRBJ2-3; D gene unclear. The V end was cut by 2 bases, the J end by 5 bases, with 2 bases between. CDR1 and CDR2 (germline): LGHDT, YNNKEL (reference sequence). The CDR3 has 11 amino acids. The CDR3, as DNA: TGTGCCAGCAGCCAACAAGATACGCAGTATTTT. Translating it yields CASSQQDTQYF.

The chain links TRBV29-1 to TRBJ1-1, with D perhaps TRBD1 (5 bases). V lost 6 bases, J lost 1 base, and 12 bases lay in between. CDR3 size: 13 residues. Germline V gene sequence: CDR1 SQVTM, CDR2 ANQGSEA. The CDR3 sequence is CSVFPGQNTEAFF. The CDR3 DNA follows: TGCAGCGTATTCCCTGGACAGAACACTGAAGCTTTCTTT.